The 10 T cell receptor beta chains listed next were all sequenced from one sample in a study of T cell changes during pregnancy in multiple sclerosis. Assay: immunoSEQ multiplex PCR; the TCRdb copy retains only in-frame clones and omits some. The data contain nearly 110,000 clones, 85% to 95% of them singletons. The material was peripheral blood, obtained in the third trimester of pregnancy. These receptors all stem from a female donor in good health, enrolled as a control in a pregnancy study.

The chain couples TRBV7-9 to TRBJ1-1; D perhaps matches TRBD1 (5 bases). This CDR3 comprises 13 residues. The germline gives CDR1 SEHNR, CDR2 FQNEAQ (reference sequence). The germline V and J ends were trimmed by 4 bases and 6 bases, with 12 bases remaining between them. For the CDR3, the DNA is TGTGCCAGCAGCTCGAGTCGGGGGGCTGAAGCTTTCTTT. It yields the protein CASSSSRGAEAFF.

J is TRBJ2-1 and V is TRBV19, with 14 bases aligning to TRBD2. The germline gives CDR1 LNHDA, CDR2 SQIVND (reference sequence). Trimming took 3 bases from V and 9 from J; bases not matched to a gene: 7. The CDR3 loop spans 16 amino acids. CDR3 coding DNA: TGTGCCAGTAGTATCTCAGGGACTAGCGGGGGTCGTGAGCAGTTCTTC. This encodes CASSISGTSGGREQFF.

The chain uses TRBV29-1 and TRBJ1-2; D unresolved. V was pared by 3 bases and J by 2 bases, with 13 bases between. Germline CDR1 reads SQVTM; CDR2 reads ANQGSEA. The CDR3 totals 14 residues. The chain's CDR3 is CSVEGDTYNYGYTF. The CDR3 DNA reads as TGCAGCGTTGAGGGCGACACCTACAACTATGGCTACACCTTC.

This clone showed up just once. The chain combines TRBV7-3 with TRBJ2-5; 12 bases match TRBD2. This CDR3 spans 18 amino acids. The trim removed 2 bases at V and 5 bases at J, leaving 12 bases unmatched. The germline gives CDR1 SGHTA, CDR2 FQGTGA. CDR3 coding DNA: TGTGCCAGCAGCTTATTTGGACTAGCGGGAACGAATGGGGAGACCCAGTACTTC. This sequence encodes CASSLFGLAGTNGETQYF.

This clone was observed once. This chain uses TRBV15 with TRBJ2-3; TRBD1 is a possible D gene (5 bases). The germline V gene encodes CDR1 LNHNV and CDR2 YYDKDF (reference sequence). The CDR3 contains 14 residues. Trimming cost V 0 bases and J 4 bases, with 8 bases left between them. The CDR3 protein is CATSRDRAPDTQYF. DNA for the CDR3: TGTGCCACCAGCAGAGACAGGGCCCCAGATACGCAGTATTTT.

J is TRBJ2-7 and V is TRBV5-5; D possibly corresponds to TRBD2 (6 bases). The CDR3 length is 16 residues. The V and J ends lost 4 bases and 2 bases respectively, with 19 bases between them. Germline-derived CDR1 and CDR2 are SGHKS and YYEKEE (reference sequence). In nucleotides, the CDR3 is TGTGCCAGCAGCCTCAGGGCGGGGAGCGTTACCTACGAGCAGTACTTC. Its protein is CASSLRAGSVTYEQYF.

This sequence joins TRBV4-2 and TRBJ1-2; D ambiguous. Deletions cut 7 bases from V and 11 bases from J, with 14 bases between. The CDR3 covers 11 residues. Germline V lookup: CDR1 LGHNA, CDR2 YNFKEQ. Written as DNA, the CDR3 is TGTGCCAGCATGGGGAGCGGGATTTACACCTTC. It specifies CASMGSGIYTF.

The chain couples TRBV7-2 to TRBJ1-5; maybe TRBD1 (5 bases). The length of the CDR3 is 16 residues. V lost 2 bases, J lost 4 bases, and 15 bases lay in between. Germline CDR1 is SGHTA and CDR2 is FQGNSA. Here the CDR3 reads CASSLWGGTGNQPQHF. CDR3 bases: TGTGCCAGCAGCTTATGGGGGGGAACAGGTAATCAGCCCCAGCATTTT.

The chain joins TRBV2 to TRBJ1-1; D is undetermined. This CDR3 region has 12 residues. Trimming removed 4 bases from V and 2 bases from J, with 5 bases in between. The germline V gene has CDR1 SNHLY and CDR2 FYNNEI. Here the CDR3 reads CASSGQNTEAFF. Written as DNA, the CDR3 is TGTGCCAGCAGTGGACAAAACACTGAAGCTTTCTTT.

The V call is TRBV6-6, the J call TRBJ2-1, with 7 bases identical to TRBD2. V lost 5 bases and J lost 6; bases outside the gene matches: 4. The germline gives CDR1 MNHNY, CDR2 SVGAGI (reference sequence). This CDR3 is 13 amino acids long. CDR3 residues: CASSTSAGNEQFF. The CDR3 DNA is TGTGCCAGCAGTACTAGCGCTGGCAATGAGCAGTTCTTC.